The T cell receptor beta chain under discussion was sequenced for a study of T cells expressing NK-cell markers (dated by TCRdb to 2018 to 2021). Background for the entire study: Eight donors provided sorted CD3+CD56+NKG2C+, CD3+CD56+NKG2C- and CD3+CD56-NKG2C+ T-cell subsets, whose TCR beta-chain repertoires were profiled. Of the eight sequenced donors, seven were found to be HCMV-seropositive and one was found to be HCMV-seronegative. Randomly selected healthy volunteers, three men and five women, were used as the eight sequenced donors. Sequencing of the libraries produced 2 x 150 bp reads on Illumina HiSeq 2000/2500, MiSeq or NextSeq. The study at large found these results: Those dominant clonotypes were again the most abundant among CD3+CD56-NKG2C+ cells in a handful of donors, at about 28.3-60.1%. In about 6 donors, the dominant CD3+CD56+NKG2C+ clonotypes were found to rank among the top 10 CD8+ clonotypes and to make up about 1.0-7.0% of CD8+ T cells. Whether the expanded NKG2C-expressing T cell clones were specific for HCMV antigens was left unclear.

The germline V gene (reference sequence) yields MNHNY for CDR1 and SVGAGI for CDR2. Measured from the cysteine to the phenylalanine, the CDR3 is 12 residues long. DNA was not recorded. To determine HCMV serostatus, a commercial ELISA kit was used to detect HCMV-specific IgG in serum. Ficoll density gradient centrifugation was used to isolate peripheral blood mononuclear cells from blood. As regards this clonotype: The clone's antigen remains unknown.

The sequencer was an Illumina HiSeq 2000. TCR beta cDNA libraries were made by 5'RACE template switching that added a universal primer site and unique molecular identifiers. Priming for cDNA synthesis came from the TCR beta constant segment, and two successive PCR amplification steps followed. The paper's processing steps were these. MIGEC handled demultiplexing of the reads and grouping by UMI, while MiTCR was used to assemble and quantify clonotypes. Only TCR cDNA sequences supported by at least two reads were kept to exclude erroneous sequences. The tcR package was used for downstream repertoire analysis, with clonotypes matched between fractions based on CDR3 nucleotide sequence plus V segment. Antigen specificity was annotated against VDJdb with VDJmatch, allowing one amino acid substitution in CDR3. TCRdb reprocessed the sequencing reads and holds a single record per CDR3 protein sequence, with no DNA. The V and J calls and clone size come from TCRdb's table, not from the authors' own analysis. The table kept for this sample lists fewer than 300,000 distinct CDR3 sequences. About 4% of the sample lies in the top ten.

The TCR originated in a woman aged 18-70 years in good health. The sample comprised blood T cells: a sorted CD56 or NKG2C T cell subset, CD4+ or CD8+ T cells, or bulk PBMC T cells (not recorded which). The chain uses TRBV6-6 and TRBJ1-1; lacking DNA, the TRBD1 call made by TCRdb goes unchecked. The CDR3 region reads CASSQGATEAFF.